This T cell receptor (beta chain) was recorded in a study of T cells after posttransplantation cyclophosphamide. Whole-study findings and limits: Later post-transplant blood repertoires were often dominated by donor CD8+ memory clones. TRB clonality was highly associated with recipient CMV seropositivity and reactivation. Blood and skin or GI T cell repertoires showed limited TRB overlap.

This clone occurred many times. Its antigen remains unidentified. Here immunoSEQ multiplex PCR was the method, and the copy in TCRdb shows in-frame clones only, minus some. The sample shows some 40,000 clones, no singletons; the ten largest hold 2% to 3%. CDR3 length: 14 residues. Germline V gene lookup returns CDR1 MNHEY and CDR2 SVGAGI. Germline trimming cut 5 bases from V and 4 bases from J; bases unmatched to any gene: 3. The related graft donor's blood sample was taken on the day of bone marrow donation. The chain has TRBV6-5 and TRBJ1-1; 11 nucleotides line up with TRBD1. This receptor was taken from a man aged 45-60 years in good health, CMV-negative, and a related stem cell transplant donor. Sequencing used PBMCs. CDR3 sequence (DNA): TGTGCCAGCAGTCAGGACAGGGGGCTCACTGAAGCTTTCTTT. This codes for CASSQDRGLTEAFF.